The next 24 T cell receptor beta chains were all read from a single sample in a study of blood T cell repertoires in COVID-19. Sequenced by immunoSEQ multiplex PCR; TCRdb stores in-frame clones only, minus some. The sample includes more than 110,000 clones, 76% seen only once; the top ten take around 4.2%. Sequences were obtained from peripheral blood. These receptors were taken from a woman aged 80 or older with active or convalescent COVID-19.

The chain employs TRBV7-8 and TRBJ1-1; TRBD1 agrees at 7 bases. The V gene's germline CDR1 is SGHVS and CDR2 FQNEAQ. The CDR3 has 13 amino acids. The V segment lost 1 base and the J segment 8 bases; nucleotides outside the gene matches: 4. The CDR3 DNA follows: TGTGCCAGCAGCTTAGAAAGGGGGCGGGAAGCTTTCTTT. Protein sequence: CASSLERGREAFF.

V is TRBV10-1 and J is TRBJ2-1; 8 bases are shared with TRBD2. The germline V gene has CDR1 WNHNN and CDR2 SYGVQD (reference sequence). With V trimmed by 4 bases and J by 6 bases, 14 bases remained unmatched. The CDR3 is 17 amino acids. The CDR3: CASSVTTGTSGGNEQFF. CDR3 in DNA: TGCGCCAGCAGTGTAACAACCGGGACTAGTGGTGGCAATGAGCAGTTCTTC.

This rearrangement joins TRBV4-2 to TRBJ2-1; 7 bases align to TRBD1. V trimming: 1 base; J trimming: 1 base; junction bases outside the gene matches: 13. Per germline, CDR1 LGHNA and CDR2 YNFKEQ. The CDR3 has 19 amino acids. CDR3 in amino acids: CASSQAGTALRGSYNEQFF. CDR3 in DNA: TGTGCCAGCAGCCAAGCCGGGACAGCCCTACGGGGTTCCTACAATGAGCAGTTCTTC.

The chain has TRBV7-2 and TRBJ1-2; perhaps TRBD1 as D (5 bases). The CDR3 is 15 residues long. With 2 bases removed from V and 3 bases from J, the gap between germline ends came to 13 bases. The germline gives CDR1 SGHTA, CDR2 FQGNSA. The DNA for the CDR3 is TGTGCCAGCAGCTTAATTCCAGGGATAGACTATGGCTACACCTTC. Amino acids: CASSLIPGIDYGYTF.

V and J are TRBV19 and TRBJ1-2, with D perhaps matching TRBD1 (6 bases). The ends were cut back, 5 bases at V and 4 bases at J, with 11 bases in the middle. The CDR3 is 13 residues long. Looked up from germline, CDR1 is LNHDA and CDR2 is SQIVND (reference sequence). The DNA of the CDR3 is TGTGCCAGTAGTGCACAGGGAAGCTATGGCTACACCTTC. It is translated as CASSAQGSYGYTF.

V usage is TRBV19 and J usage is TRBJ2-7; the D gene is possibly TRBD1 (5 bases). Germline V gene sequence: CDR1 LNHDA, CDR2 SQIVND (reference sequence). V was trimmed by 4 bases and J by 3 bases, leaving 13 bases between them. The CDR3 has 14 amino acids. The CDR3 sequence is CASSSTGGIYEQYF. CDR3 nucleotides: TGTGCCAGTAGTAGCACAGGTGGGATCTACGAGCAGTACTTC. Based on the CDR3 plus reference TRBV19 and TRBJ2-7, the full variable domain is DGGITQSPKYLFRKEGQNVTLSCEQNLNHDAMYWYRQDPGQGLRLIYYSQIVNDFQKGDIAEGYSVSREKKESFPLTVTSAQKNPTAFYLCASSSTGGIYEQYFGPGTRLTVT.

This rearrangement joins TRBV12-3 or TRBV12-4 to TRBJ1-3; D is perhaps TRBD1 (5 bases). The CDR3 is 13 residues long. Trimming removed 7 bases from V and 1 base from J, with 8 bases in between. The CDR3 DNA reads as TGTGCCAGCAATCACAGGTCTGGAAACACCATATATTTT. This translates into CASNHRSGNTIYF.

The chain carries TRBV5-4 and TRBJ1-6, with D unclear. The ends were cut back, 3 bases at V and 10 bases at J, with 14 bases in the middle. The germline CDR1 and CDR2 sequences are SGHNT and YYREEE (reference sequence). The CDR3 has 14 amino acids. The CDR3 nucleotides read TGTGCCAGCAGCTACGTGGGGAGGGAATCACCCCTCCACTTT. Residues: CASSYVGRESPLHF. The full variable domain, rest sourced from reference TRBV5-4 and TRBJ1-6, is ETGVTQSPTHLIKTRGQQVTLRCSSQSGHNTVSWYQQALGQGPQFIFQYYREEENGRGNFPPRFSGLQFPNYSSELNVNALELDDSALYLCASSYVGRESPLHFGNGTRLTVT.

V usage is TRBV27 and J usage is TRBJ1-1; D perhaps matches TRBD1 (6 bases). This CDR3 region has 14 residues. The germline V gene encodes CDR1 MNHEY and CDR2 SMNVEV (reference sequence). Trimming cost V 5 bases and J 6 bases, with 16 bases left between them. DNA for the CDR3: TGTGCCAGCAGTATTCGTAGGGGGGGCGCTGAAGCTTTCTTT. This translates into CASSIRRGGAEAFF.

The count of this clone is one. The gene calls are TRBV18 and TRBJ2-1; TRBD2 matches 10 bases. The CDR3 contains 14 residues. V lost 3 bases, J lost 10 bases, and 6 bases stayed unmatched. Germline CDR1 is KGHSH and CDR2 is LQKENI. CDR3 bases: TGTGCCAGCTCACCCCAAGCGGGGGGGCGGGAGCAGTTCTTC. Translating it yields CASSPQAGGREQFF.

The rearrangement joins TRBV5-1 to TRBJ2-2; no reliable D call. The germline CDR1 and CDR2 sequences are SGHRS and YFSETQ. CDR3 length: 13 amino acids. CDR3 bases: TGCGCGGCGGTCGACCTAAACACCGGGGAGCTGTTTTTT. This translates into CAAVDLNTGELFF.

The chain carries TRBV7-2 and TRBJ2-3; 8 bases map to TRBD2. CDR3 length equals 15 residues. Germline loops: CDR1 SGHTA, CDR2 FQGNSA. J gave up 1 base and V 0 bases, and 0 bases lay outside the gene matches. CDR3: CASSLASGGTDTQYF. DNA for the CDR3: TGTGCCAGCAGCTTAGCTAGCGGGGGCACAGATACGCAGTATTTT.

The V gene is TRBV6-5, the J gene TRBJ2-3; D is possibly TRBD1 (5 bases). CDR3 size: 15 residues. Germline CDR1 is MNHEY and CDR2 is SVGAGI. Trimming removed 6 bases at V and 3 bases at J, with 16 bases between. CDR3 DNA: TGTGCCAGCAGGGGGCTCCCCGTACCTACAGATACGCAGTATTTT. Its protein product is CASRGLPVPTDTQYF.

This clone has more than one count but fewer than ten. The chain employs TRBV6-2 or TRBV6-3 and TRBJ2-5, with 9 bases aligning to TRBD1. The CDR3 runs 16 residues. J lost 3 bases, V lost 2 bases, and 7 bases had no gene match. CDR1 is MNHEY and CDR2 is SVGEGT in the germline V gene. The DNA for the CDR3 is TGTGCCAGCAGTTACGGCATCCGGGACAGGGAAGAGACCCAGTACTTC. It encodes CASSYGIRDREETQYF.

The chain couples TRBV7-6 to TRBJ2-7, with 8 bases that match TRBD1. J gave up 7 bases and V 5 bases, and 7 bases lay outside the gene matches. The germline gives CDR1 SGHVS, CDR2 FNYEAQ. The CDR3 totals 13 residues. The CDR3 DNA sequence: TGTGCCAGCAGCCCCCGGACAGGGCGGGAGCAGTACTTC. It is translated as CASSPRTGREQYF.

This chain uses TRBV28 with TRBJ1-1, with TRBD1 as a possible D gene (6 bases). CDR1 is MDHEN, CDR2 SYDVKM, per germline. There are 14 residues in the CDR3. The V end was cut by 1 base, the J end by 8 bases, with 14 bases between. CDR3 in DNA: TGTGCCAGCAGTTTATCCGGGGGGCCGGCGGAAGCTTTCTTT. As protein: CASSLSGGPAEAFF.

This clone was recorded many times. J is TRBJ1-2 and V is TRBV30; TRBD1 is a possible D gene (6 bases). CDR1 and CDR2 from the germline V gene are GTSNPN and SVGIG (reference sequence). The CDR3 sequence is 16 residues long. V was shortened by 4 bases and J by 2 bases, with 20 bases between the two germline ends. CDR3 sequence: CAWKRWDKAGNYGYTF. CDR3 nucleotide sequence: TGTGCCTGGAAGAGGTGGGACAAAGCTGGGAACTATGGCTACACCTTC.

The chain uses TRBV5-1 and TRBJ2-2; D call uncertain. Trimming took 6 bases from V and 4 from J, leaving 7 bases between them. Germline CDR1 and CDR2: SGHRS and YFSETQ. This CDR3 is 12 amino acids long. Here the CDR3 reads CASISSTGELFF. The CDR3, as DNA: TGCGCCAGCATAAGCTCCACCGGGGAGCTGTTTTTT.

The chain is built from TRBV2 and TRBJ2-3; the D is unclear. Trimming left V 8 bases short and J 0 bases short, with 12 bases between. The germline V gene has CDR1 SNHLY and CDR2 FYNNEI. This CDR3 contains 14 residues. CDR3 coding DNA: TGTGCCAGCCGCGGTACCTCTAGCACAGATACGCAGTATTTT. Its translation is CASRGTSSTDTQYF. Full variable domain (outside the CDR3, taken from reference TRBV2 and TRBJ2-3): EPEVTQTPSHQVTQMGQEVILRCVPISNHLYFYWYRQILGQKVEFLVSFYNNEISEKSEIFDDQFSVERPDGSNFTLKIRSTKLEDSAMYFCASRGTSSTDTQYFGPGTRLTVL.

V gene TRBV19 combines with J gene TRBJ1-1, with D possibly matching TRBD1 (5 bases). This CDR3 is 14 amino acids long. Germline CDR1 is LNHDA and CDR2 is SQIVND (reference sequence). V lost 6 bases to trimming and J lost 1 base, with 12 bases between them. The CDR3 sequence: CASSHTDRNTEAFF. Written as DNA, the CDR3 is TGTGCCAGTAGCCATACAGACAGGAACACTGAAGCTTTCTTT.

The chain is built from TRBV18 and TRBJ2-1; the match to TRBD2 covers 8 bases. This CDR3 comprises 14 residues. V dropped 5 bases and J dropped 12; count of bases not matched to a gene: 12. Germline loops: CDR1 KGHSH, CDR2 LQKENI. CDR3 amino acids: CASSGTRGFNRQFF. The DNA for the CDR3 is TGTGCCAGCTCAGGGACTAGGGGTTTTAATCGGCAGTTCTTC.

The chain couples TRBV18 to TRBJ1-1; maybe TRBD1 (5 bases). This CDR3 is built from 15 residues. Trimming stripped 2 bases from V and 3 bases from J, with 13 bases between. Per the germline V gene, CDR1 is KGHSH and CDR2 is LQKENI. This CDR3 reads CASSPGQGRDTEAFF. Written as DNA, the CDR3 is TGTGCCAGCTCACCAGGGCAGGGTCGGGACACTGAAGCTTTCTTT. The variable domain in full, completed from reference TRBV18 and TRBJ1-1, reads NAGVMQNPRHLVRRRGQEARLRCSPMKGHSHVYWYRQLPEEGLKFMVYLQKENIIDESGMPKERFSAEFPKEGPSILRIQQVVRGDSAAYFCASSPGQGRDTEAFFGQGTRLTVV.

This sequence joins TRBV10-3 and TRBJ2-1, with 12 bases fitting TRBD2. This CDR3 region has 17 residues. Germline V lookup: CDR1 ENHRY, CDR2 SYGVKD. V lost 3 bases, J lost 10 bases, and 13 bases stayed unmatched. CDR3 loop: CAISDPPLAGGPGEQFF. The CDR3 bases are TGTGCCATCAGTGACCCACCCCTAGCGGGGGGGCCGGGGGAGCAGTTCTTC.

The chain is built from TRBV6-5 and TRBJ2-5, with D perhaps TRBD2 (5 bases). From germline, CDR1 is MNHEY and CDR2 SVGAGI. The CDR3 has 14 residues. Trimming shortened V by 2 bases and J by 4 bases, and 11 bases separated the two germline ends. The CDR3 protein is CASSYRRGLETQYF. In DNA form, the CDR3 reads TGTGCCAGCAGTTACAGGAGAGGGTTAGAGACCCAGTACTTC.